This passage covers 11 T cell receptor beta chains from one sample sequenced in a study of blood T cell repertoires in COVID-19. The protocol was immunoSEQ multiplex PCR, while the TCRdb copy is restricted to in-frame clones and leaves out a portion. This sample has approximately 490,000 clones, with around 87% found just once. Sequencing was carried out using PBMCs or T cells enriched from blood (not recorded which). The receptors were sampled from a woman under 30 who had recovered from COVID-19.

The chain employs TRBV7-9 and TRBJ2-5, with 8 bases lining up with TRBD1. Germline loops: CDR1 SEHNR, CDR2 FQNEAQ (reference sequence). V trimming: 4 bases; J trimming: 4 bases; junction bases outside the gene matches: 8. This CDR3 is 15 amino acids long. Here the CDR3 DNA reads TGTGCCAGCAGCTCGGGACAGGCTTGGGCAGAGACCCAGTACTTC. As protein: CASSSGQAWAETQYF.

This sequence joins TRBV18 and TRBJ2-1; 9 nucleotides line up with TRBD2. The CDR3 loop spans 15 amino acids. Germline V lookup: CDR1 KGHSH, CDR2 LQKENI. V gave up 6 bases and J gave up 4 bases; unmatched junction bases: 7. DNA for the CDR3: TGTGCCAGCTCCTCCAGCGGGGGGCGGTACAATGAGCAGTTCTTC. Translation: CASSSSGGRYNEQFF.

The V and J genes are TRBV5-4 and TRBJ1-4; perhaps TRBD1 as D (5 bases). The CDR3 totals 14 residues. Germline CDR1 SGHNT, CDR2 YYREEE (reference sequence). V lost 4 bases and J 8 bases, leaving 15 bases between the germline ends. CDR3 residues: CASSLSGLNEKLFF. As DNA, the CDR3 is TGTGCCAGCAGCCTTTCGGGACTTAACGAAAAACTGTTTTTT.

This sequence joins TRBV7-2 and TRBJ1-1; no definite D call. The CDR3 consists of 14 residues. V was clipped by 5 bases and J by 4 bases, with 14 bases between them. Germline values: CDR1 SGHTA, CDR2 FQGNSA. The CDR3 here is CASSPDTSPTEAFF. CDR3 bases: TGTGCCAGCAGCCCCGACACCAGCCCCACTGAAGCTTTCTTT.

The rearrangement links TRBV24-1 to TRBJ1-5; unclear D gene. The CDR3 has 12 amino acids. Germline CDR1 KGHDR, CDR2 SFDVKD. Trimming cost V 8 bases and J 5 bases, with 9 bases left between them. CDR3 region: CATMGGYQPQHF. In DNA form, the CDR3 reads TGTGCCACCATGGGAGGGTATCAGCCCCAGCATTTT.

The chain employs TRBV18 and TRBJ1-1; tentative D call: TRBD1 (6 bases). This CDR3 has 15 residues. The germline V gene encodes CDR1 KGHSH and CDR2 LQKENI. Trimming took 0 bases from V and 1 from J, leaving 9 bases between them. CDR3 protein: CASSPPGRGNTEAFF. In nucleotides, the CDR3 is TGTGCCAGCTCACCACCGGGCAGGGGGAACACTGAAGCTTTCTTT.

This chain joins TRBV2 and TRBJ2-2, with 9 bases that match TRBD1. This CDR3 has 16 residues. V shed 6 bases and J 5 bases; nucleotides not matched to a gene: 10. Germline V gene lookup returns CDR1 SNHLY and CDR2 FYNNEI. DNA for the CDR3: TGTGCCAGCAGGGACAGGGGTGCGGGCATTACCGGGGAGCTGTTTTTT. Its protein product is CASRDRGAGITGELFF.

The genes are TRBV12-3 or TRBV12-4 and TRBJ1-2; 8 nucleotides align to TRBD1. V dropped 5 bases and J dropped 6; count of bases not matched to a gene: 5. This CDR3 contains 13 residues. The DNA of the CDR3 is TGTGCCAGCAGTCGACAGGGGTTAAATGGCTACACCTTC. It is translated as CASSRQGLNGYTF.

The chain links TRBV6-5 to TRBJ2-7, with TRBD1 matching over 8 bases. In germline, CDR1 is MNHEY, CDR2 SVGAGI. CDR3 size: 14 residues. V lost 7 bases to trimming and J lost 4 bases; unmatched junction nucleotides: 9. The CDR3 nucleotides are TGTGCCAGCAACTTACGACAGGGGTTATACGAGCAGTACTTC. This encodes CASNLRQGLYEQYF.

The CDR3 nucleotides read TGTGCCAGCAGCGTTTGGACAGGGGGAAACGAGCAGTACTTC. It specifies CASSVWTGGNEQYF. V usage is TRBV7-9 and J usage is TRBJ2-7; 10 positions agree with TRBD1. The CDR3 has 14 residues. The junction had 6 bases not matched to a gene; V was cut back by 5 bases and J by 5 bases. Germline CDR1 SEHNR, CDR2 FQNEAQ (reference sequence). The full variable domain, rest sourced from reference TRBV7-9 and TRBJ2-7, is DTGVSQNPRHKITKRGQNVTFRCDPISEHNRLYWYRQTLGQGPEFLTYFQNEAQLEKSRLLSDRFSAERPKGSFSTLEIQRTEQGDSAMYLCASSVWTGGNEQYFGPGTRLTVT.

The J gene is TRBJ1-1, the V gene TRBV5-4, with a weak D call TRBD1 (5 bases). The CDR3 length is 15 residues. V was trimmed by 7 bases and J by 3 bases, leaving 19 bases between them. CDR1 is SGHNT, CDR2 YYREEE, per germline (reference sequence). The CDR3 sequence: CASYSRAGWDTEAFF. DNA for the CDR3: TGTGCCAGCTACAGTAGGGCAGGGTGGGACACTGAAGCTTTCTTT.